The 10 T cell receptor beta chains given below trace back to one sample, sequenced in a study of beta chain features in type 1 diabetes. The study reverse transcribed the entire isolated RNA, so it sequenced expressed TCRB transcripts. Data came from immunoSEQ multiplex PCR; TCRdb stores just in-frame clones and leaves some out. The sample records 450,000 to 600,000 clones, over 25% being singletons. The sample was naive CD4+ T cells from blood. These receptors originate from a man younger than 35 in good health.

In its sample, this clone was seen a few times. The V gene is TRBV29-1, the J gene TRBJ2-2, with TRBD2 identical over 8 bases. The CDR3 extends over 14 amino acids. With V trimmed by 2 bases and J by 6 bases, 5 bases remained unmatched. CDR1 SQVTM and CDR2 ANQGSEA come from the germline V gene. The CDR3 DNA reads TGCAGCGTTGAAAGGGTAGCGGGATCCGGGGAGCTGTTTTTT. The encoded protein is CSVERVAGSGELFF.

The chain joins TRBV30 to TRBJ2-7; D remains unclear. Trimming shortened V by 2 bases and J by 3 bases, and 17 bases separated the two germline ends. Germline loops: CDR1 GTSNPN, CDR2 SVGIG (reference sequence). CDR3 length equals 15 residues. The CDR3 region is CAWSTPRVGIYEQYF. The CDR3 bases are TGTGCCTGGAGTACCCCCCGGGTGGGAATCTACGAGCAGTACTTC.

The V and J genes are TRBV10-3 and TRBJ1-5, with D unresolved. V lost 6 bases and J 4 bases, leaving 13 bases between the germline ends. This CDR3 contains 14 residues. Germline CDR1 is ENHRY and CDR2 is SYGVKD. The CDR3 is CAIRSTENNQPQHF. CDR3 nucleotide sequence: TGTGCCATCAGGTCGACGGAAAATAATCAGCCCCAGCATTTT.

The V gene is TRBV29-1, the J gene TRBJ1-2; TRBD1 aligns across 8 bases. The J segment lost 5 bases and the V segment lost 4 bases, leaving 12 bases of the junction unmatched. The CDR3 covers 15 residues. Germline CDR1 is SQVTM and CDR2 is ANQGSEA. As DNA, the CDR3 is TGCAGCGTTGGCCGCACAGGGGGAGGAGGGTATGGCTACACCTTC. This codes for CSVGRTGGGGYGYTF.

The chain recombines TRBV7-9 with TRBJ2-7; D unresolved. Between the trimmed V and J ends, which lost 5 bases and 3 bases, there was a span of 11 bases. Germline values: CDR1 SEHNR, CDR2 FQNEAQ (reference sequence). This CDR3 contains 13 residues. CDR3 in amino acids: CASSPRDHYEQYF. CDR3 bases: TGTGCCAGCAGCCCCCGTGATCACTACGAGCAGTACTTC.

This clone was seen only a few times. This chain links TRBV7-3 with TRBJ2-7, with D possibly called TRBD1 or TRBD2 (5 bases each). Trimming removed 6 bases from V and 2 bases from J, with 11 bases in between. Germline V gives CDR1 SGHTA, CDR2 FQGTGA. The CDR3 totals 13 residues. The CDR3: CASSRGTTYEQYF. In DNA, the CDR3 is TGTGCCAGCAGTCGGGGCACAACCTACGAGCAGTACTTC.

The chain is built from TRBV15 and TRBJ1-1; unclear D gene. V was clipped by 0 bases and J by 1 base, with 9 bases between them. The CDR3 consists of 15 residues. Germline assignment: CDR1 LNHNV and CDR2 YYDKDF (reference sequence). CDR3 amino acids: CATSRDISQNTEAFF. In DNA form, the CDR3 reads TGTGCCACCAGCAGAGATATAAGTCAGAACACTGAAGCTTTCTTT.

This clone was observed a few times. The J gene is TRBJ2-3, the V gene TRBV30; 8 positions match TRBD2. The CDR3 is 11 residues long. The germline gives CDR1 GTSNPN, CDR2 SVGIG (reference sequence). The CDR3 reads CSSGSSDTQYF. The DNA for the CDR3 is TGTTCCAGCGGGAGCTCTGATACGCAGTATTTT.

This clone was detected only a few times. This rearrangement joins TRBV18 to TRBJ2-7, with a possible D match to TRBD1 (5 bases). The CDR3 length is 14 residues. Germline CDR1 and CDR2: KGHSH and LQKENI. Trimming removed 0 bases from V and 2 bases from J, with 8 bases in between. CDR3 bases: TGTGCCAGCTCACCACCTACCAGGGCCTACGAGCAGTACTTC. Translation: CASSPPTRAYEQYF.

The chain carries TRBV5-1 and TRBJ2-5; TRBD1 matches at 8 bases. CDR1 is SGHRS, CDR2 YFSETQ, per germline. Trimming at V came to 4 bases and at J to 3 bases, leaving 8 bases not matched to a gene. The CDR3 extends over 15 amino acids. This CDR3 reads CASSPTGQGEETQYF. CDR3 DNA sequence: TGCGCCAGCAGCCCAACTGGACAGGGTGAAGAGACCCAGTACTTC.